This T cell receptor (beta chain) originates from a study of T-cell reconstitution after alpha-beta-depleted transplantation in children. This clonotype was detected many times. Its target is not known. The CDR3 has 13 residues. V lost 8 bases and J lost 3, with 13 bases in between. The germline CDR1 and CDR2 sequences are ENHRY and SYGVKD. The library targeted TCRbeta and was prepared with unique molecular identifiers. TCRdb reprocessed the PCR reads via MiXCR and lists one record per CDR3 protein. Here the sample spans around 230,000 distinct CDR3 sequences, roughly 15% being singletons. Findings of the study overall: Several hundred expanded graft clones reportedly supplied alpha-beta T cells about two months after transplant.

The specimen was PBMCs, mostly from graft donor cells, collected 360 days after TCRalphabeta/CD19-depleted stem cell transplant. The TCR originated in a male patient between 2 and 10 years old who had a stem cell transplant for acute lymphoblastic leukemia, so the T cells may come from the graft donor. The rearrangement joins TRBV10-3 to TRBJ1-1; D is unclear. The CDR3 sequence is CAISSWGDTEAFF. The CDR3 bases are TGTGCCATCTCTTCTTGGGGAGACACTGAAGCTTTCTTT.